One T cell receptor beta chain is described in this entry. Clones were read by immunoSEQ multiplex PCR, and TCRdb kept only the in-frame ones, dropping some. The table includes about 290,000 clones, approximately 91% detected once. V lost 2 bases and J 6 bases, leaving 8 bases between the germline ends. CDR3 length: 13 residues. The germline V gene has CDR1 MNHNS and CDR2 SASEGT. The data were obtained in a study of blood T cell repertoires in COVID-19. Study background: Specimens from acute and convalescent COVID-19 originated in the United States, Italy and Spain.

The chain is built from TRBV6-1 and TRBJ1-5; tentatively, D is TRBD1 (6 bases). The sequencing input was PBMCs or T cells enriched from blood (not recorded which). This sequence originates from a woman in her forties who had recovered from COVID-19. CDR3 nucleotide sequence: TGTGCCAGCAGTGAAACAGGGAGTCAGCCCCAGCATTTT. It translates to CASSETGSQPQHF.